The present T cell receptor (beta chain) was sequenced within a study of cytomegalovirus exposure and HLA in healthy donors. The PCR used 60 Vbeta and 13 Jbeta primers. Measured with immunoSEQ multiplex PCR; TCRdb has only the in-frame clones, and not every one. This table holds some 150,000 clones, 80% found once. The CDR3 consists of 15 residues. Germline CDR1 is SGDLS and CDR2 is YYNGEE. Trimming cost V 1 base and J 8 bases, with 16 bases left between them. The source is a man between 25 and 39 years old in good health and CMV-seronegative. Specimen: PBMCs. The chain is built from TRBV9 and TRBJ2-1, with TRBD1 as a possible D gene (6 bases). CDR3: CASSVQGQFYYEQFF. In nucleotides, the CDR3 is TGTGCCAGCAGCGTACAGGGGCAATTTTACTATGAGCAGTTCTTC.